One sample yielded the 27 T cell receptor beta chains listed below, sequenced in a study of T cell changes during pregnancy in multiple sclerosis. Produced via immunoSEQ multiplex PCR; TCRdb's table is partial and in-frame only. The sample includes tens of thousands of clones, about 94% of them seen just once. The sample here was peripheral blood, taken in the third trimester of pregnancy. Receptors originate from a female donor with multiple sclerosis, enrolled in a pregnancy study.

The chain employs TRBV28 and TRBJ2-7; 7 nucleotides agree with TRBD1. The CDR3 is made up of 15 amino acids. Unmatched junction bases numbered 8, after V lost 3 bases and J lost 3 bases. The V gene's germline CDR1 is MDHEN and CDR2 SYDVKM. In nucleotides, the CDR3 is TGTGCCAGCAGTTTTCAACCGACAGGGAGCTACGAGCAGTACTTC. Protein sequence: CASSFQPTGSYEQYF.

This clone was seen a single time. The genes are TRBV7-9 and TRBJ2-7; tentatively, D is TRBD2 (5 bases). The CDR3 totals 15 residues. V gave up 3 bases and J gave up 0 bases, with 12 bases separating them. Germline CDR1 and CDR2: SEHNR and FQNEAQ (reference sequence). The CDR3 coding sequence is TGTGCCAGCAGCTTGGGTGGAGGAAGCTCCTACGAGCAGTACTTC. Translated, it gives CASSLGGGSSYEQYF.

The chain carries TRBV27 and TRBJ1-4; possibly TRBD1 for D (6 bases). This CDR3 has 14 residues. Looked up from germline, CDR1 is MNHEY and CDR2 is SMNVEV (reference sequence). Trimming took off 6 bases at V and 4 bases at J, with 12 bases between the two ends. CDR3 nucleotides: TGTGCCAGCAGCCCTACAGGGTTTAATGAAAAACTGTTTTTT. Residues: CASSPTGFNEKLFF.

The V gene is TRBV20-1, the J gene TRBJ2-4, with 7 bases lining up with TRBD1. Germline V gene lookup returns CDR1 DFQATT and CDR2 SNEGSKA (reference sequence). V lost 6 bases and J lost 14; bases outside the gene matches: 7. This CDR3 region has 10 residues. CDR3 protein: CSAGGRGKYF. CDR3 nucleotides: TGCAGTGCAGGGGGCAGGGGGAAGTACTTC.

The rearrangement joins TRBV9 to TRBJ1-6; perhaps TRBD1 as D (5 bases). The germline gives CDR1 SGDLS, CDR2 YYNGEE. CDR3 length: 14 amino acids. V was clipped by 2 bases and J by 6 bases, with 9 bases between them. The CDR3 sequence: CASSVTGANSPLHF. In nucleotides, the CDR3 is TGTGCCAGCAGCGTTACAGGTGCTAATTCACCCCTCCACTTT.

V usage is TRBV15 and J usage is TRBJ1-1; a weak D match, TRBD1 (6 bases). The germline V gene encodes CDR1 LNHNV and CDR2 YYDKDF (reference sequence). The length of the CDR3 is 15 residues. V was shortened by 4 bases and J by 4 bases, with 16 bases between the two germline ends. The CDR3 sequence is CATSTHQTGSTEAFF. The DNA of the CDR3 is TGTGCCACCAGCACACACCAAACAGGGAGCACTGAAGCTTTCTTT. The complete variable domain, with remaining parts taken from reference TRBV15 and TRBJ1-1, reads DAMVIQNPRYQVTQFGKPVTLSCSQTLNHNVMYWYQQKSSQAPKLLFHYYDKDFNNEADTPDNFQSRRPNTSFCFLDIRSPGLGDTAMYLCATSTHQTGSTEAFFGQGTRLTVV.

In this sample, this clone turned up once. The chain links TRBV18 to TRBJ1-1; tentative D call: TRBD1 (5 bases). With 4 bases removed from V and 1 base from J, the gap between germline ends came to 13 bases. Germline CDR1 and CDR2: KGHSH and LQKENI. The CDR3 has 15 amino acids. The chain's CDR3 is CASSQAAGGNTEAFF. The CDR3 DNA sequence: TGTGCCAGCTCACAAGCTGCGGGGGGGAACACTGAAGCTTTCTTT.

This chain connects TRBV7-2 to TRBJ2-5; TRBD2 matches at 8 bases. J was trimmed by 0 bases and V by 3 bases; bases with no gene match: 3. The CDR3 loop spans 15 amino acids. Germline CDR1 SGHTA, CDR2 FQGNSA. The CDR3 sequence is CASSLTGGYQETQYF. The CDR3 DNA reads as TGTGCCAGCAGCTTGACGGGGGGGTACCAAGAGACCCAGTACTTC.

This chain connects TRBV6-5 to TRBJ1-6; TRBD1 matches at 10 bases. Per the germline V gene, CDR1 is MNHEY and CDR2 is SVGAGI. CDR3 length equals 15 residues. After removal of 2 bases from V and 9 bases from J, the junction contained 4 bases not matched to a gene. DNA of the CDR3: TGTGCCAGCAGTTACCAACGGGACAGGGGTTCACCCCTCCACTTT. It is translated as CASSYQRDRGSPLHF.

This chain joins TRBV2 and TRBJ2-5, with D possibly TRBD2 on 6 matching bases. The germline V and J ends were trimmed by 8 bases and 0 bases, with 16 bases remaining between them. The CDR3 runs 15 residues. Per the germline V gene, CDR1 is SNHLY and CDR2 is FYNNEI. This CDR3 is CASLPRGAYQETQYF. In nucleotides, the CDR3 is TGTGCCAGCCTCCCCCGCGGGGCCTACCAAGAGACCCAGTACTTC.

The rearrangement links TRBV5-1 to TRBJ2-7; weak D call: TRBD2 (6 bases). V shed 0 bases and J shed 4 bases, with 11 bases lying between them. The CDR3 loop spans 14 amino acids. CDR1 is SGHRS and CDR2 is YFSETQ in the germline V gene. CDR3 loop: CASSLGQGLYEQYF. DNA of the CDR3: TGCGCCAGCAGCTTGGGTCAGGGACTTTACGAGCAGTACTTC.

This chain uses TRBV6-5 with TRBJ1-2; D call uncertain. This CDR3 is 15 amino acids long. The germline V gene has CDR1 MNHEY and CDR2 SVGAGI. The V gene lost 1 base and the J gene lost 4 bases, with 13 bases spanning the gap. The CDR3 spells CASSYLPTKLYGYTF. Written as DNA, the CDR3 is TGTGCCAGCAGTTACTTACCGACTAAGCTCTATGGCTACACCTTC.

This chain connects TRBV7-2 to TRBJ2-7; 10 bases line up with TRBD1. Germline CDR1 is SGHTA and CDR2 is FQGNSA. This CDR3 comprises 14 residues. The V and J ends lost 5 bases and 12 bases, in that order; junction bases with no gene match: 13. For the CDR3, the DNA is TGTGCCAGCAGCCCACCTGGGACAGGGGTCAGGCGGTACTTC. Amino acid sequence: CASSPPGTGVRRYF. The whole variable domain, remainder taken from reference TRBV7-2 and TRBJ2-7, is GAGVSQSPSNKVTEKGKDVELRCDPISGHTALYWYRQSLGQGLEFLIYFQGNSAPDKSGLPSDRFSAERTGGSVSTLTIQRTQQEDSAVYLCASSPPGTGVRRYFGPGTRLTVT.

The gene calls are TRBV7-2 and TRBJ1-2; 9 bases match TRBD1. The CDR3 loop spans 13 amino acids. The V and J ends lost 3 bases and 8 bases, in that order; junction bases with no gene match: 4. Germline CDR1 and CDR2: SGHTA and FQGNSA. Here the CDR3 DNA reads TGTGCCAGCAGCTTTCGGGACAGGGAAGGCTACACCTTC. Translation gives CASSFRDREGYTF.

A single count supports this clone. The rearrangement uses TRBV7-9 and TRBJ2-1; D perhaps matches TRBD2 (7 bases). This CDR3 has 15 amino acids. Per germline, CDR1 SEHNR and CDR2 FQNEAQ (reference sequence). Trimming took 3 bases from V and 7 from J, leaving 16 bases between them. The CDR3 nucleotides are TGTGCCAGCAGCTTGGGCGGGGGCCGATGGAATGAGCAGTTCTTC. Translating gives CASSLGGGRWNEQFF.

The V and J genes are TRBV18 and TRBJ2-2; possible D gene TRBD2, 6 bases. V was cut by 6 bases and J by 4 bases, with 12 bases left in between. Per the germline V gene, CDR1 is KGHSH and CDR2 is LQKENI. CDR3 length: 14 amino acids. This CDR3 is CASSPGLTTGELFF. The CDR3 nucleotides read TGTGCCAGCTCCCCGGGACTGACCACCGGGGAGCTGTTTTTT.

The genes are TRBV5-1 and TRBJ2-7, with 9 bases aligning to TRBD2. V lost 0 bases to trimming and J lost 4 bases; unmatched junction nucleotides: 8. The CDR3 runs 16 residues. Germline CDR1 reads SGHRS; CDR2 reads YFSETQ. CDR3 loop: CASSLVGSGGGYEQYF. CDR3 nucleotides: TGCGCCAGCAGCTTGGTGGGTAGCGGGGGAGGTTACGAGCAGTACTTC.

The CDR3 sequence: CATQSELAGPYNEQFF. CDR3 DNA: TGTGCCACCCAAAGCGAGCTAGCGGGGCCTTACAATGAGCAGTTCTTC. The chain uses TRBV19 and TRBJ2-1; 9 bases are shared with TRBD2. Germline CDR1 is LNHDA and CDR2 is SQIVND (reference sequence). The CDR3 covers 16 residues. The junction had 14 bases not matched to a gene; V was cut back by 10 bases and J by 4 bases.

This sequence joins TRBV10-3 and TRBJ1-5, with 8 bases lining up with TRBD1. The CDR3 has 14 residues. The J segment lost 4 bases and the V segment lost 6 bases, leaving 5 bases of the junction unmatched. Germline values: CDR1 ENHRY, CDR2 SYGVKD. The DNA for the CDR3 is TGTGCCATCAGCGGGACAGGTCCAAATCAGCCCCAGCATTTT. It is translated as CAISGTGPNQPQHF.

The rearrangement links TRBV7-9 to TRBJ1-2; 7 nucleotides align to TRBD1. Germline CDR1 SEHNR, CDR2 FQNEAQ (reference sequence). This CDR3 has 15 amino acids. The V gene end was trimmed by 6 bases and the J gene end by 2 bases; junction bases not matched to a gene: 9. The CDR3 DNA sequence: TGTGCCAGCAGATTCGCTGGAGGGGGCAACTATGGCTACACCTTC. Its translation: CASRFAGGGNYGYTF.

The rearrangement links TRBV11-2 to TRBJ2-7; D is undetermined. The CDR3 runs 13 residues. Per the germline V gene, CDR1 is SGHAT and CDR2 is FQNNGV. Trimming removed 1 base at V and 1 base at J, with 5 bases between. The CDR3 protein is CASSLAESYEQYF. The CDR3 DNA is TGTGCCAGCAGCTTAGCGGAGTCCTACGAGCAGTACTTC. Full variable domain (remainder filled in from reference TRBV11-2 and TRBJ2-7): EAGVAQSPRYKIIEKRQSVAFWCNPISGHATLYWYQQILGQGPKLLIQFQNNGVVDDSQLPKDRFSAERLKGVDSTLKIQPAKLEDSAVYLCASSLAESYEQYFGPGTRLTVT.

This rearrangement joins TRBV5-5 to TRBJ2-7; 9 bases align to TRBD2. CDR1 and CDR2 from the germline V gene are SGHKS and YYEKEE (reference sequence). The V gene end was trimmed by 6 bases and the J gene end by 7 bases; junction bases not matched to a gene: 14. This CDR3 is 15 amino acids long. CDR3 loop: CASTNSGGPQGEQYF. The CDR3 DNA reads TGTGCCAGCACCAATAGCGGGGGCCCTCAGGGGGAGCAGTACTTC. The variable domain in full, with the rest retrieved from reference TRBV5-5 and TRBJ2-7, is DAGVTQSPTHLIKTRGQQVTLRCSPISGHKSVSWYQQVLGQGPQFIFQYYEKEERGRGNFPDRFSARQFPNYSSELNVNALLLGDSALYLCASTNSGGPQGEQYFGPGTRLTVT.

The genes are TRBV19 and TRBJ2-5; 8 nucleotides match TRBD2. V was clipped by 3 bases and J by 5 bases; unmatched bases: 2. There are 13 residues in the CDR3. Germline V lookup: CDR1 LNHDA, CDR2 SQIVND (reference sequence). CDR3 nucleotides: TGTGCCAGTAGTATTAAGCGGGAGGAGACCCAGTACTTC. It codes for CASSIKREETQYF.

The chain recombines TRBV5-1 with TRBJ2-3; 7 bases agree with TRBD1. The CDR3 is 16 amino acids. CDR1 is SGHRS and CDR2 is YFSETQ in the germline V gene. V lost 4 bases to trimming and J lost 0 bases; unmatched junction nucleotides: 8. The CDR3 loop reads CASSPGQVRSTDTQYF. The CDR3 DNA sequence: TGCGCCAGCAGCCCCGGACAGGTCCGCAGCACAGATACGCAGTATTTT.

The V call is TRBV2, the J call TRBJ1-5; D is possibly TRBD1 (5 bases). Germline V CDR1 and CDR2: SNHLY, FYNNEI. The CDR3 totals 14 residues. Trimming stripped 7 bases from V and 4 bases from J, with 14 bases between. This CDR3 reads CASKQGPINQPQHF. Here the CDR3 DNA reads TGTGCCAGCAAGCAGGGTCCAATAAATCAGCCCCAGCATTTT.

Only one count was recorded for this clone. This chain uses TRBV18 with TRBJ1-2; D may be TRBD1 (6 bases). Trimming took 3 bases from V and 0 from J, leaving 14 bases between them. There are 16 residues in the CDR3. The germline gives CDR1 KGHSH, CDR2 LQKENI. The CDR3 spells CASSPGMDSTNYGYTF. The DNA for the CDR3 is TGTGCCAGCTCACCGGGTATGGACAGTACTAACTATGGCTACACCTTC.

The chain recombines TRBV27 with TRBJ2-7; a possible D gene is TRBD1 (6 bases). Trimming took 8 bases from V and 3 from J, leaving 14 bases between them. Germline V CDR1 and CDR2: MNHEY, SMNVEV (reference sequence). This CDR3 has 13 residues. CDR3 bases: TGTGCCAGCTCCCAGGGACAAAACTACGAGCAGTACTTC. This translates into CASSQGQNYEQYF.